This is a list of T cell receptor beta chains from one sample in a study of T cells in localized non-small cell lung cancer. Some clones are missing from TCRdb's copy, which holds only in-frame ones; the method was immunoSEQ multiplex PCR. The sample includes 45,000 to 55,000 clones, roughly 80% of them seen just once. This material consisted of peripheral blood, taken before any cancer treatment. The source is a man aged 35 to 69 with stage I squamous cell lung carcinoma. The CDR3 runs from the conserved cysteine through the conserved F or W. D genes are given only for firm matches. Clone sizes are given selectively: once, few, many, or a class where the clone is expanded.

DNA: TGTGCCATCAGTCTGGGGGGGGGAAACACCATATATTTT; CDR3: CAISLGGGNTIYF; V: TRBV10-3; J: TRBJ1-3; D: .; size: .
DNA: TGTGCCTCGGGCGGAGGGACAGGGGGTTCACCCCTCCACTTT; CDR3: CASGGGTGGSPLHF; V: TRBV30; J: TRBJ1-6; D: TRBD1; size: .
DNA: TGTGCCAGCAAAGGGGGAATGGATCAGCCCCAGCATTTT; CDR3: CASKGGMDQPQHF; V: TRBV28; J: TRBJ1-5; D: .; size: .
DNA: TGTGCCAGCAGCCGCCCGGCGGGGATTCGGGACGGCTACACCTTC; CDR3: CASSRPAGIRDGYTF; V: TRBV4-2; J: TRBJ1-2; D: .; size: .
DNA: TGTGCCAGCAGCTTAGCGGCAGGGTCGGGTTCACCCCTCCACTTT; CDR3: CASSLAAGSGSPLHF; V: TRBV7-3; J: TRBJ1-6; D: .; size: few
DNA: TGTGCCAGCTCTGGGGACACATCCTATGGCTACACCTTC; CDR3: CASSGDTSYGYTF; V: TRBV18; J: TRBJ1-2; D: .; size: .
DNA: TGTGCCAGCAGCGTAGTGGGGACGTCTGGTGAAAAACTGTTTTTT; CDR3: CASSVVGTSGEKLFF; V: TRBV9; J: TRBJ1-4; D: .; size: few
DNA: TGTGCCAGCTCACCACGGGAGGGGATGGGCGGCTACACCTTC; CDR3: CASSPREGMGGYTF; V: TRBV18; J: TRBJ1-2; D: .; size: .
DNA: TGCGCCAGCAGCTTGGCCCCAGGGGTAAGGAATGAGCAGTTCTTC; CDR3: CASSLAPGVRNEQFF; V: TRBV5-1; J: TRBJ2-1; D: .; size: .
DNA: TGTGCCATCAGTGGGACAGGGGGGGAAAAACTGTTTTTT; CDR3: CAISGTGGEKLFF; V: TRBV10-3; J: TRBJ1-4; D: TRBD1; size: .
DNA: TGTGCCAGCAGCCAAGGGCTAGTGGGGGGGGCTTTGGAGCAGTTCTTC; CDR3: CASSQGLVGGALEQFF; V: TRBV4-2; J: TRBJ2-1; D: .; size: .
DNA: TGTGCCAGCAGAACCCCCGGGACAGGACGACTTTATGGCTACACCTTC; CDR3: CASRTPGTGRLYGYTF; V: TRBV27; J: TRBJ1-2; D: TRBD1; size: .
DNA: TGTGCCAGCAGCTTAGGGGATGGCTACACCTTC; CDR3: CASSLGDGYTF; V: TRBV7-9; J: TRBJ1-2; D: .; size: .
DNA: TGTGCCACCGGGGAGGGGGGAAAACTGTTTTTT; CDR3: CATGEGGKLFF; V: TRBV15; J: TRBJ1-4; D: .; size: .
DNA: TGTGCCAGCAGTGGTGGGGGGGACCAGCCCCAGCATTTT; CDR3: CASSGGGDQPQHF; V: TRBV6-1; J: TRBJ1-5; D: .; size: .
DNA: TGTGCCAGCAGCTCCGAGACAGGGCTCACAGATACGCAGTATTTT; CDR3: CASSSETGLTDTQYF; V: TRBV7-2; J: TRBJ2-3; D: TRBD1; size: .
DNA: TGTGCCAGTAGGGTCTCGGTAAAGACTGAAGCTTTCTTT; CDR3: CASRVSVKTEAFF; V: TRBV19; J: TRBJ1-1; D: .; size: .
DNA: TGTGCCAGCAGCCCGGGGACTTTATCGAGGGGCGAGCAGTTCTTC; CDR3: CASSPGTLSRGEQFF; V: TRBV9; J: TRBJ2-1; D: .; size: few
DNA: TGTGCCTGGAGTGTAAGCCAGAGCTATGGCTACACCTTC; CDR3: CAWSVSQSYGYTF; V: TRBV30; J: TRBJ1-2; D: .; size: few
DNA: TGTGCCAGCTCAGGCACTAGCGGGGGAACCTACGAGCAGTACTTC; CDR3: CASSGTSGGTYEQYF; V: TRBV18; J: TRBJ2-7; D: TRBD2; size: .
DNA: TGTGCCACCAGCAGAGATTGGGCTAGCGGGGGTGCCGAGCAGTACTTC; CDR3: CATSRDWASGGAEQYF; V: TRBV15; J: TRBJ2-7; D: TRBD2; size: once
DNA: TGTGCCTCAGGGAGAGCTAACTATGGCTACACCTTC; CDR3: CASGRANYGYTF; V: TRBV14; J: TRBJ1-2; D: .; size: .
DNA: TGTGCCAGCAGCGTAGGACTAGCGGGGGCCAGCGCTGGGGCCAACGTCCTGACTTTC; CDR3: CASSVGLAGASAGANVLTF; V: TRBV9; J: TRBJ2-6; D: TRBD2; size: .
DNA: TGTGCCATCAGTGAGTCTCTTACCGGGGCCCGGCGCACAGATACGCAGTATTTT; CDR3: CAISESLTGARRTDTQYF; V: TRBV10-3; J: TRBJ2-3; D: .; size: .
DNA: TGTGCCAGCAGTTTCCTACAGGGTTGGGGAGCTTTCTTT; CDR3: CASSFLQGWGAFF; V: TRBV28; J: TRBJ1-1; D: .; size: .
DNA: TGTGCCAGCAGCCGGTTCGGGGGCGACAGAAGTCAAGCCCTCCACTTT; CDR3: CASSRFGGDRSQALHF; V: TRBV5-6; J: TRBJ1-6; D: .; size: .
DNA: TGTGCCAGCAGCTTAGACTCGGGACTCTCCAATGAGCAGTTCTTC; CDR3: CASSLDSGLSNEQFF; V: TRBV11-2; J: TRBJ2-1; D: .; size: .
DNA: TGTGCCAGCAGGCCCGGGACAGGGGGTTCCTACGAGCAGTACTTC; CDR3: CASRPGTGGSYEQYF; V: TRBV28; J: TRBJ2-7; D: TRBD1; size: .
DNA: TGTGCCAGCAGCCAGAACCATGGAAACACCATATATTTT; CDR3: CASSQNHGNTIYF; V: TRBV14; J: TRBJ1-3; D: .; size: .
DNA: TGTGCCAGCAGCATAGGGACAGTGAACACTGAAGCTTTCTTT; CDR3: CASSIGTVNTEAFF; V: TRBV5-5; J: TRBJ1-1; D: TRBD1; size: .
DNA: TGTGCCAGCACAGCTGATGGGACAGGGGCTTATGGCTACACCTTC; CDR3: CASTADGTGAYGYTF; V: TRBV7-2; J: TRBJ1-2; D: TRBD1; size: once
DNA: TGTGCCAGCAGTCTGGGGGCCGGCGGGGCCAACGTCCTGACTTTC; CDR3: CASSLGAGGANVLTF; V: TRBV2; J: TRBJ2-6; D: .; size: .
DNA: TGTGCCAGCAGTTCGAGTTTAGGAGTTGGCTACACCTTC; CDR3: CASSSSLGVGYTF; V: TRBV6-5; J: TRBJ1-2; D: .; size: .
DNA: TGTGCCTGGAGTGTAGGGTCTAGCGGGCGAGATACGCAGTATTTT; CDR3: CAWSVGSSGRDTQYF; V: TRBV30; J: TRBJ2-3; D: TRBD2; size: .
DNA: TGCGCCAGCAGCCAAGATAAGGGGTGGGACACCATATATTTT; CDR3: CASSQDKGWDTIYF; V: TRBV4-3; J: TRBJ1-3; D: .; size: .
DNA: TGTGCCAGCATGAAAGGACCATCAACTAATGAAAAACTGTTTTTT; CDR3: CASMKGPSTNEKLFF; V: TRBV9; J: TRBJ1-4; D: .; size: once
DNA: TGTGCCAGCAGCTTAAAATCCGGGGGAAACGAGCAGTACTTC; CDR3: CASSLKSGGNEQYF; V: TRBV7-6; J: TRBJ2-7; D: .; size: .
DNA: TGTGCCGCAGGGTATTCACCCCTCCACTTT; CDR3: CAAGYSPLHF; V: TRBV28; J: TRBJ1-6; D: .; size: .
DNA: TGTGCCAGCAGCTTCCGGGGACAGGGCAGCACAGATACGCAGTATTTT; CDR3: CASSFRGQGSTDTQYF; V: TRBV5-5; J: TRBJ2-3; D: TRBD1; size: .
DNA: TGTGCCAGCAGTGAAGTAAGGGACCGACGACCAGCTGATGGCTACACCTTC; CDR3: CASSEVRDRRPADGYTF; V: TRBV6-1; J: TRBJ1-2; D: .; size: .
DNA: TGTGCCAGCAGTGAATCAGGGAAAACCGGGGAGCTGTTTTTT; CDR3: CASSESGKTGELFF; V: TRBV25-1; J: TRBJ2-2; D: .; size: .
DNA: TGTGCCTCGGGGGGAGGGCTCCAAGACTATGGCTACACCTTC; CDR3: CASGGGLQDYGYTF; V: TRBV10-3; J: TRBJ1-2; D: .; size: .
DNA: TGCGCCAGCAGCTTGTCGGGGGAGGGTGAAAAACTGTTTTTT; CDR3: CASSLSGEGEKLFF; V: TRBV5-1; J: TRBJ1-4; D: .; size: .
DNA: TGTGCCTGGAGTGGTCTGGACAGGAGACTCGGGCAGTACTTC; CDR3: CAWSGLDRRLGQYF; V: TRBV30; J: TRBJ2-7; D: TRBD1; size: few
DNA: TGCGCCAGCAGCGACGTCAACCAGGGTTTCTACAATGAGCAGTTCTTC; CDR3: CASSDVNQGFYNEQFF; V: TRBV4-3; J: TRBJ2-1; D: .; size: .
DNA: TGCGCCAGCACGACCCTACCGCCCGCCTTCAGCACAGATACGCAGTATTTT; CDR3: CASTTLPPAFSTDTQYF; V: TRBV4-1; J: TRBJ2-3; D: .; size: .
DNA: TGCGCCAGCAGCCAAGATTCCCAGGGGGCCATGAACACTGAAGCTTTCTTT; CDR3: CASSQDSQGAMNTEAFF; V: TRBV4-1; J: TRBJ1-1; D: TRBD1; size: .
DNA: TGTGCCAGCAGTTTCGGACACAGAGAGACCCAGTACTTC; CDR3: CASSFGHRETQYF; V: TRBV6-5; J: TRBJ2-5; D: .; size: once
DNA: TGCGCCAGCAATGGGTGGGGGCCCGGGGAGCTGTTTTTT; CDR3: CASNGWGPGELFF; V: TRBV10-2; J: TRBJ2-2; D: .; size: few
DNA: TGTGCCAGCAGTGAGAGTGAGGGATGGTATGGCTACACCTTC; CDR3: CASSESEGWYGYTF; V: TRBV6-1; J: TRBJ1-2; D: .; size: once
DNA: TGCGCCAGCAGCTCCCGACAGGTTTCCTACAATGAGCAGTTCTTC; CDR3: CASSSRQVSYNEQFF; V: TRBV5-1; J: TRBJ2-1; D: .; size: .
DNA: TGTGCCACCGAGACGACAGGGACCGCGAACACCGGGGAGCTGTTTTTT; CDR3: CATETTGTANTGELFF; V: TRBV15; J: TRBJ2-2; D: TRBD1; size: .